This is a list of T cell receptor beta chains from one sample in a study of response to subunit inactivated influenza vaccine. One entry per CDR3 protein, called by TCRdb with MiXCR from the RT-PCR reads. The sample includes 450,000 to 600,000 distinct CDR3 sequences, approximately 17% of them seen just once. The sequenced sample was CD4+ T cells sorted from PBMCs, obtained roughly 24 months after vaccination. Receptor source: a man between 50 and 69 years old who received an inactivated influenza vaccine. Each CDR3 is given with its conserved first and last residue. Each record gives: J gene, CDR3 length, D gene, clone size, V gene, CDR3 DNA, CDR3 protein. A D gene is named only where the DNA matches it firmly. Part of the rows lack a size; the others show once, few, many or a class for expanded clones.

TRBJ1-4	16	.	few	TRBV5-1	TGCGCCAGCAGCTTCCGTCCGGGGGGACAAGGGGAAAAACTGTTTTTT	CASSFRPGGQGEKLFF
TRBJ2-1	15	.	.	TRBV20-1	TGCAGTGCTAGACGCGCCGCAGGAGCCTACAATGAGCAGTTCTTC	CSARRAAGAYNEQFF
TRBJ2-7	17	TRBD1	few	TRBV7-8	TGTGCCAGCAGCCCGAACCCGACAGGGGGAAGGGCCTACGAGCAGTACTTC	CASSPNPTGGRAYEQYF
TRBJ2-3	15	.	.	TRBV4-1	TGCGCCAGCAGACGACTGTTTACCAGCACAGATACGCAGTATTTT	CASRRLFTSTDTQYF
TRBJ2-7	13	.	many	TRBV29-1	TGCAGCGTTGGGGGAATGATGCGAGGCGAGCAGTACTTC	CSVGGMMRGEQYF
TRBJ2-3	15	.	.	TRBV9	TGTGCCAGCGCAGGTCCCTCGGCGGGCACAGATACGCAGTATTTT	CASAGPSAGTDTQYF
TRBJ2-3	13	TRBD2	.	TRBV9	TGTGCCAGCAGCGCAACCGGGACTAGCTCGCAGTATTTT	CASSATGTSSQYF
TRBJ2-3	17	TRBD1	.	TRBV15	TGTGCCACCAGCAGAGATTCGAACAGGGGGACTGGAGATACGCAGTATTTT	CATSRDSNRGTGDTQYF
TRBJ2-7	15	.	many	TRBV10-2	TGCGCCAGCAGTGAGAGGAGGGTTCCTTCCTACGAGCAGTACTTC	CASSERRVPSYEQYF
TRBJ1-4	19	.	few	TRBV10-3	TGTGCCATCAGTGACCCTATCTTGGGGGGGCTGGCAACTAATGAAAAACTGTTTTTT	CAISDPILGGLATNEKLFF
TRBJ2-6	16	.	.	TRBV6-5	TGTGCCAGCAGTTACCAGGGCAGTACTGGGGCCAACGTCCTGACTTTC	CASSYQGSTGANVLTF
TRBJ1-2	13	TRBD1	few	TRBV4-3	TGCGCCAGCAGCCAAGATCAGGGGGCTAGCTACACCTTC	CASSQDQGASYTF
TRBJ1-4	14	TRBD1	few	TRBV5-1	TGCGCCAGCAGCTCGGGACAGTATAATGAAAAACTGTTTTTT	CASSSGQYNEKLFF
TRBJ2-2	15	TRBD1	.	TRBV5-8	TGTGCCAGCATCAAGGGGGCATCGCGAACCGGGGAGCTGTTTTTT	CASIKGASRTGELFF
TRBJ2-5	14	.	few	TRBV7-2	TGTGCCAGCAGCTTATCGGCTAATCAAGAGACCCAGTACTTC	CASSLSANQETQYF
TRBJ1-1	16	.	.	TRBV5-1	TGCGCCAGCAGCACTAGTACCCGAGGGGTTAACACTGAAGCTTTCTTT	CASSTSTRGVNTEAFF
TRBJ1-1	15	.	.	TRBV12-3/TRBV12-4	TGTGCCAGCAGTTTAGCGCTATTGTCAGAGTTAGAAGCTTTCTTT	CASSLALLSELEAFF
TRBJ1-6	14	.	.	TRBV20-1	TGCAGTGCTACAACAGGGCCGAATAATTCACCCCTCCACTTT	CSATTGPNNSPLHF
TRBJ2-7	15	.	few	TRBV28	TGTGCCAGCAGCCCCGCCGGGACACCCTTTCACGAGCAGTACTTC	CASSPAGTPFHEQYF
TRBJ2-7	12	.	.	TRBV10-3	TGTGCCATCAGCCTAGGAACCTACGAGCAGTACTTC	CAISLGTYEQYF
TRBJ2-5	17	TRBD1	many	TRBV5-1	TGCGCCAGCAGCTTGACAGGGGGTTTATTACTAGAAGAGACCCAGTACTTC	CASSLTGGLLLEETQYF
TRBJ2-2	14	.	few	TRBV20-1	TGCAGTGCCAAGGAAGCGGCGAACACCGGGGAGCTGTTTTTT	CSAKEAANTGELFF
TRBJ2-4	12	.	.	TRBV11-2	TGTGCCAGCAGCGGGATCCCCAGGATTCAGTACTTC	CASSGIPRIQYF
TRBJ2-1	15	TRBD1	few	TRBV6-2/TRBV6-3	TGTGCCATTGATCCGGGACAGGGGTATCAGGGTGAGCAGTTCTTC	CAIDPGQGYQGEQFF
TRBJ2-5	13	.	.	TRBV5-1	TGCGCCAGCAGCTTGAGGGGAATAGAGACCCAGTACTTC	CASSLRGIETQYF
TRBJ2-7	13	TRBD1	.	TRBV20-1	TGCAGTGCTCAACGAGGACAGGATAACGAGCAGTACTTC	CSAQRGQDNEQYF
TRBJ1-4	13	.	.	TRBV5-5	TGTGCCAGCAGCTTGACAACTAATGAAAAACTGTTTTTT	CASSLTTNEKLFF
TRBJ1-6	11	.	.	TRBV30	TGTGCCTGGATGAGGGGATCACCCCTCCACTTT	CAWMRGSPLHF